The rows below give T cell receptor beta chains drawn from one sample of a study of T cell responses to AZD1222 COVID-19 vaccine. TCRdb keeps only in-frame clones here, not all; method: immunoSEQ multiplex PCR. Found here are about 53,000 clones, around 85% of them singletons; the top ten hold more than 20%. Sequencing was performed on peripheral blood, taken on day 0 of AZD1222 vaccination. Receptors originate from an adult in good health. Each CDR3 is given with its conserved first and last residue. Fields, in order: CDR3 length, clone size, V gene, D gene, J gene, CDR3 DNA, CDR3 protein. The D gene is left open where the match is weak. Some rows mark clone size as missing; the rest say once, few, many or name a class of expanded clone.

cdr3_length: 16; clone_size: -; v_call: TRBV6-5; d_call: TRBD2; j_call: TRBJ2-3; cdr3_nt: TGTGCCAGCAGTTCCGCGGGACTAGCGGTCACAGATACGCAGTATTTT; cdr3_aa: CASSSAGLAVTDTQYF
cdr3_length: 16; clone_size: -; v_call: TRBV19; d_call: TRBD1; j_call: TRBJ2-1; cdr3_nt: TGTGCCAGTACCTCAGCGACAGGGGTAGCCTACAATGAGCAGTTCTTC; cdr3_aa: CASTSATGVAYNEQFF
cdr3_length: 16; clone_size: -; v_call: TRBV9; d_call: TRBD1; j_call: TRBJ1-1; cdr3_nt: TGTGCCAGCAGCCACAGACAGGGACCGATGAACACTGAAGCTTTCTTT; cdr3_aa: CASSHRQGPMNTEAFF
cdr3_length: 15; clone_size: -; v_call: TRBV2; d_call: -; j_call: TRBJ1-1; cdr3_nt: TGTGCCAGCAGGAAGGAGGGGGGCAGAACAACTGAAGCTTTCTTT; cdr3_aa: CASRKEGGRTTEAFF
cdr3_length: 15; clone_size: -; v_call: TRBV9; d_call: -; j_call: TRBJ1-2; cdr3_nt: TGTGCCAGCAGCGTAGCCAATCCTAGTTCCTATGGCTACACCTTC; cdr3_aa: CASSVANPSSYGYTF
cdr3_length: 17; clone_size: -; v_call: TRBV4-1; d_call: TRBD1; j_call: TRBJ2-7; cdr3_nt: TGCGCCAGCAGCCAATCGGCACAGGGGGGTTCCTTCTACGAGCAGTACTTC; cdr3_aa: CASSQSAQGGSFYEQYF
cdr3_length: 13; clone_size: -; v_call: TRBV19; d_call: -; j_call: TRBJ1-5; cdr3_nt: TGTGCCAGTAACAGATCCAAGAATCAGCCCCAGCATTTT; cdr3_aa: CASNRSKNQPQHF
cdr3_length: 13; clone_size: few; v_call: TRBV9; d_call: -; j_call: TRBJ1-4; cdr3_nt: TGTGCCAGCAGCGTAGACAGCAATGAAAAACTGTTTTTT; cdr3_aa: CASSVDSNEKLFF
cdr3_length: 13; clone_size: -; v_call: TRBV5-1; d_call: -; j_call: TRBJ2-7; cdr3_nt: TGCGCCAGCAGCGACGGGAGTCGCTACGAGCAGTACTTC; cdr3_aa: CASSDGSRYEQYF
cdr3_length: 15; clone_size: -; v_call: TRBV5-1; d_call: -; j_call: TRBJ1-1; cdr3_nt: TGCGCCAGCAGCTCCAGGGTAGGCATGAACACTGAAGCTTTCTTT; cdr3_aa: CASSSRVGMNTEAFF
cdr3_length: 14; clone_size: -; v_call: TRBV12-5; d_call: -; j_call: TRBJ2-2; cdr3_nt: TGTGCTAGTGGGACACTGGGGCTCCGAGGGGAGCTGTTTTTT; cdr3_aa: CASGTLGLRGELFF
cdr3_length: 15; clone_size: -; v_call: TRBV5-4; d_call: -; j_call: TRBJ1-4; cdr3_nt: TGTGCCAGCAGCTTGGGTCGAGGGGGTGACGAAAAACTGTTTTTT; cdr3_aa: CASSLGRGGDEKLFF
cdr3_length: 16; clone_size: -; v_call: TRBV6-6; d_call: -; j_call: TRBJ1-2; cdr3_nt: TGTGCCAGCAGAACCTCCGGGGACTCCAAAGGGTATGGCTACACCTTC; cdr3_aa: CASRTSGDSKGYGYTF
cdr3_length: 14; clone_size: -; v_call: TRBV28; d_call: -; j_call: TRBJ1-6; cdr3_nt: TGTGCCAGCAGTTTAACCAGCCCCAAGTCACCCCTCCACTTT; cdr3_aa: CASSLTSPKSPLHF
cdr3_length: 11; clone_size: -; v_call: TRBV20-1; d_call: -; j_call: TRBJ1-6; cdr3_nt: TGCAGTGCTGGCAGGGGTACTGATCTCCACTTT; cdr3_aa: CSAGRGTDLHF
cdr3_length: 14; clone_size: -; v_call: TRBV7-9; d_call: TRBD1; j_call: TRBJ1-2; cdr3_nt: TGTGCCAGCAGCCCGAAACAGGGGCTCTATGGCTACACCTTC; cdr3_aa: CASSPKQGLYGYTF
cdr3_length: 16; clone_size: -; v_call: TRBV19; d_call: TRBD1; j_call: TRBJ2-3; cdr3_nt: TGTGCCAGTAGTAGGCAGGGGGCGCCCGGCACAGATACGCAGTATTTT; cdr3_aa: CASSRQGAPGTDTQYF
cdr3_length: 15; clone_size: -; v_call: TRBV7-2; d_call: -; j_call: TRBJ1-1; cdr3_nt: TGTGCCAGCAGCTACACAATAGTCCCGAACACTGAAGCTTTCTTT; cdr3_aa: CASSYTIVPNTEAFF
cdr3_length: 15; clone_size: -; v_call: TRBV6-2/TRBV6-3; d_call: -; j_call: TRBJ2-5; cdr3_nt: TGTGCCAGCAGTTTCACCGGGACGACGGGTGAGACCCAGTACTTC; cdr3_aa: CASSFTGTTGETQYF
cdr3_length: 16; clone_size: -; v_call: TRBV11-2; d_call: TRBD2; j_call: TRBJ2-7; cdr3_nt: TGTGCCAGCAGCTTAGTACTAGCGGGAAAATCGTACGAGCAGTACTTC; cdr3_aa: CASSLVLAGKSYEQYF
cdr3_length: 16; clone_size: -; v_call: TRBV28; d_call: TRBD1; j_call: TRBJ2-1; cdr3_nt: TGTGCCAGCAGTACGATTGCAGGGGGCGCCTACAATGAGCAGTTCTTC; cdr3_aa: CASSTIAGGAYNEQFF
cdr3_length: 16; clone_size: -; v_call: TRBV28; d_call: TRBD1; j_call: TRBJ2-3; cdr3_nt: TGTGCCAGCAGTCAAACCGGGACAGGGAGCACAGATACGCAGTATTTT; cdr3_aa: CASSQTGTGSTDTQYF
cdr3_length: 14; clone_size: -; v_call: TRBV6-5; d_call: -; j_call: TRBJ2-1; cdr3_nt: TGTGCCAGCAGTTCATGGGACAGCGGGAATGAGCAGTTCTTC; cdr3_aa: CASSSWDSGNEQFF
cdr3_length: 14; clone_size: -; v_call: TRBV19; d_call: -; j_call: TRBJ1-3; cdr3_nt: TGTGCCAGTAGTACCCCTGGGACTGGAAACACCATATATTTT; cdr3_aa: CASSTPGTGNTIYF
cdr3_length: 14; clone_size: once; v_call: TRBV6-6; d_call: -; j_call: TRBJ1-2; cdr3_nt: TGTGCCAGCAGTTACCCGGACGCAAGACATGGCTACACCTTC; cdr3_aa: CASSYPDARHGYTF
cdr3_length: 13; clone_size: once; v_call: TRBV5-1; d_call: -; j_call: TRBJ1-1; cdr3_nt: TGCGCCAGCAGCGTACAGTTGAACACTGAAGCTTTCTTT; cdr3_aa: CASSVQLNTEAFF
cdr3_length: 12; clone_size: -; v_call: TRBV5-1; d_call: -; j_call: TRBJ1-1; cdr3_nt: TGCGCCAGCAGTCGGGGTGAGGGGGAAGCTTTCTTT; cdr3_aa: CASSRGEGEAFF
cdr3_length: 16; clone_size: -; v_call: TRBV19; d_call: -; j_call: TRBJ1-5; cdr3_nt: TGTGCCAGTTACACGGGGGGGAACCGTGGCAATCAGCCCCAGCATTTT; cdr3_aa: CASYTGGNRGNQPQHF